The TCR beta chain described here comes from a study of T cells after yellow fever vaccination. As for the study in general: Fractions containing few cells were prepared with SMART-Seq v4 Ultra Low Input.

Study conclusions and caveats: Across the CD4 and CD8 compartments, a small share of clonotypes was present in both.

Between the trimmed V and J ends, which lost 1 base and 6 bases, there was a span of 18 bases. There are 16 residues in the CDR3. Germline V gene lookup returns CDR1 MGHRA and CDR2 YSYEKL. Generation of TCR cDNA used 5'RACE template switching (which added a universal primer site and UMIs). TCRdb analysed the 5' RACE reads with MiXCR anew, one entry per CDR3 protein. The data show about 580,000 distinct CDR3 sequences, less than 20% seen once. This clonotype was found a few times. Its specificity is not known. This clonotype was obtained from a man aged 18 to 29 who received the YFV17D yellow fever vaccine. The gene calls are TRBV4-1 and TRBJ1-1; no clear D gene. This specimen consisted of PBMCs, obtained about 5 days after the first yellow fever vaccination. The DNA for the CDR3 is TGCGCCAGCAGCCAAGTCGCCACCTCGGGCCGGGCTGAAGCTTTCTTT. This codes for CASSQVATSGRAEAFF.